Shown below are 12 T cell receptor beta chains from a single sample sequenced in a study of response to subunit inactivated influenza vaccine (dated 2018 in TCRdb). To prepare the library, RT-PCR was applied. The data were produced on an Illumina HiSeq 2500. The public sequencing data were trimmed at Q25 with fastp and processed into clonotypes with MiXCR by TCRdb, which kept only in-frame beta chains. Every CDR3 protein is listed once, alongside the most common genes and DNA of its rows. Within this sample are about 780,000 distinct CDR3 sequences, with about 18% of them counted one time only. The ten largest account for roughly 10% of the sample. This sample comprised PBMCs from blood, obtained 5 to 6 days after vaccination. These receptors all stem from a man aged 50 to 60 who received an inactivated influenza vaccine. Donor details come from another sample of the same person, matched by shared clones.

The CDR3 is CASSPLRSGGPGANVLTF. Here the CDR3 DNA reads TGTGCCAGCAGCCCTCTTCGGTCGGGGGGGCCTGGGGCCAACGTCCTGACTTTC. The J gene is TRBJ2-6, the V gene TRBV11-2, with TRBD2 matching over 8 bases. In germline, CDR1 is SGHAT, CDR2 FQNNGV. After removal of 5 bases from V and 2 bases from J, the junction contained 11 bases not matched to a gene. This CDR3 is 18 amino acids long.

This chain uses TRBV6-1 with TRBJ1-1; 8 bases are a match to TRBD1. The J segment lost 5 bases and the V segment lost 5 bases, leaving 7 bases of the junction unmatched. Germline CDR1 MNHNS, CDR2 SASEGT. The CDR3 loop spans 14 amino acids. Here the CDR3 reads CASSLPGGVTEAFF. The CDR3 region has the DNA TGTGCCAGCAGTCTCCCAGGGGGCGTAACTGAAGCTTTCTTT.

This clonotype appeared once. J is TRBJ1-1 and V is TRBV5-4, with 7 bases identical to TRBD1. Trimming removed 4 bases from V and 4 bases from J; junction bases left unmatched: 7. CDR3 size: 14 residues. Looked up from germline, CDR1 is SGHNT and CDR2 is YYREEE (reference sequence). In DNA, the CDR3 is TGTGCCAGCAGCAGAACAGGGGTGGGCACTGAAGCTTTCTTT. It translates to CASSRTGVGTEAFF.

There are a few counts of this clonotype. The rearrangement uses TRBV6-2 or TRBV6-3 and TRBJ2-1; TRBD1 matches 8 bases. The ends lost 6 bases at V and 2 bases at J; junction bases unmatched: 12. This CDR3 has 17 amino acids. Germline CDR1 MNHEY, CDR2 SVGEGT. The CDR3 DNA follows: TGTGCCAGCAGAACTCTCAGGGGGCGCATCACCTACAATGAGCAGTTCTTC. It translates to CASRTLRGRITYNEQFF.

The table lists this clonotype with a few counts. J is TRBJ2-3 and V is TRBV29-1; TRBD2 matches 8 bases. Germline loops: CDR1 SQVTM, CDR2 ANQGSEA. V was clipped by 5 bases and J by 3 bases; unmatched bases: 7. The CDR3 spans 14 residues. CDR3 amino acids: CSVLREGSTDTQYF. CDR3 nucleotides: TGCAGCGTTCTACGGGAGGGCAGTACAGATACGCAGTATTTT.

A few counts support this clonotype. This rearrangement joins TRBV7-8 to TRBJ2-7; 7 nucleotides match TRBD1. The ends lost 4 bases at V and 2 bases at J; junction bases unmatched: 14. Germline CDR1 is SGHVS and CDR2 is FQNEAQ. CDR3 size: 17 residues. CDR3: CASSSRYLTGTTYEQYF. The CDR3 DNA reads TGTGCCAGCAGCTCCCGCTACCTGACAGGGACAACCTACGAGCAGTACTTC.

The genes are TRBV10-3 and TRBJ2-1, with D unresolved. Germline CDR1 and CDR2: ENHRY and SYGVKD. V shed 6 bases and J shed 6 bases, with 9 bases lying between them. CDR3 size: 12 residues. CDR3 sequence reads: CAIRTAGNEQFF. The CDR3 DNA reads TGTGCCATCAGAACCGCCGGCAATGAGCAGTTCTTC.

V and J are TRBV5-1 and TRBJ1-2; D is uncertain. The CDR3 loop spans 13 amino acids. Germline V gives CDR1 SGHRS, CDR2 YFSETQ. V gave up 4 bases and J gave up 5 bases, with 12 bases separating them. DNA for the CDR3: TGCGCCAGCAGCACCTTCGAAAGATATGGCTACACCTTC. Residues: CASSTFERYGYTF.

The CDR3 protein is CASSQPTGNFPDTQYF. CDR3 sequence (DNA): TGTGCCAGCAGCCAACCCACGGGAAACTTCCCCGATACGCAGTATTTT. This chain uses TRBV12-3 or TRBV12-4 with TRBJ2-3; TRBD2 is a possible D gene (5 bases). The CDR3 runs to 16 residues. V was trimmed by 6 bases and J by 6 bases, leaving 22 bases between them.

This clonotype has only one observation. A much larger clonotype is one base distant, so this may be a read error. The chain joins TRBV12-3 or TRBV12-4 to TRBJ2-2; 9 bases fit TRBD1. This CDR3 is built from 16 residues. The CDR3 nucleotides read TGTGCCAGCAGCCAGTTGGGGACAGGGAACACCGGGGAGCTGTATTTT. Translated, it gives CASSQLGTGNTGELYF.

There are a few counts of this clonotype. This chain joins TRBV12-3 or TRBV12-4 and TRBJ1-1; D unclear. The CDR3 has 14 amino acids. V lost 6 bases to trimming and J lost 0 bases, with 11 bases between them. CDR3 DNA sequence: TGTGCCAGCAGCCCATTGGCCATGAACACTGAAGCTTTCTTT. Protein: CASSPLAMNTEAFF.

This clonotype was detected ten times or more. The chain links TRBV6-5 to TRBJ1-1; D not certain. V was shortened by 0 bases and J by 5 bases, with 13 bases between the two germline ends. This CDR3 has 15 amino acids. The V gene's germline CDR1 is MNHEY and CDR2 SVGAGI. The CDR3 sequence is CASSYSGEGMTEAFF. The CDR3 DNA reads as TGTGCCAGCAGTTACTCGGGCGAAGGGATGACTGAAGCTTTCTTT.